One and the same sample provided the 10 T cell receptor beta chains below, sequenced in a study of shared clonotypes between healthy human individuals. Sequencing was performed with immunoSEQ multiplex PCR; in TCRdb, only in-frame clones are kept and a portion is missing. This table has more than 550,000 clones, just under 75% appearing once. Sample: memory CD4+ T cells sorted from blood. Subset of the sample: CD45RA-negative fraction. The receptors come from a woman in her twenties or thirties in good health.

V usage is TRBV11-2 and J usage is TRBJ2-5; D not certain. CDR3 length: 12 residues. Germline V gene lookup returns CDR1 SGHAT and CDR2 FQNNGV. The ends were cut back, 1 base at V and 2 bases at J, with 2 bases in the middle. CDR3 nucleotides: TGTGCCAGCAGCTTAGTACAAGAGACCCAGTACTTC. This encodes CASSLVQETQYF. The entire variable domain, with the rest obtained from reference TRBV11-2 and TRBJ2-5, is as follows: EAGVAQSPRYKIIEKRQSVAFWCNPISGHATLYWYQQILGQGPKLLIQFQNNGVVDDSQLPKDRFSAERLKGVDSTLKIQPAKLEDSAVYLCASSLVQETQYFGPGTRLLVL.

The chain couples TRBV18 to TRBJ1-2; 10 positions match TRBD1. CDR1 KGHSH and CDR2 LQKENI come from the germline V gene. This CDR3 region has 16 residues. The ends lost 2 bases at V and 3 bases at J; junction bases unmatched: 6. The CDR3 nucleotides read TGTGCCAGCTCACCAAGAATAGGACAGGGGGACTATGGCTACACCTTC. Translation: CASSPRIGQGDYGYTF. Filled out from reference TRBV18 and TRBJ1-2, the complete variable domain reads NAGVMQNPRHLVRRRGQEARLRCSPMKGHSHVYWYRQLPEEGLKFMVYLQKENIIDESGMPKERFSAEFPKEGPSILRIQQVVRGDSAAYFCASSPRIGQGDYGYTFGSGTRLTVV.

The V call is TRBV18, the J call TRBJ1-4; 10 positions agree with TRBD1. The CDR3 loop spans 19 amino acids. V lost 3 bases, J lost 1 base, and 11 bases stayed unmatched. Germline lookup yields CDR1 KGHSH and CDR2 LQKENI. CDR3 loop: CASSPPRQGALGTNEKLFF. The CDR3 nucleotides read TGTGCCAGCTCACCCCCCAGACAGGGGGCTTTGGGAACTAATGAAAAACTGTTTTTT.

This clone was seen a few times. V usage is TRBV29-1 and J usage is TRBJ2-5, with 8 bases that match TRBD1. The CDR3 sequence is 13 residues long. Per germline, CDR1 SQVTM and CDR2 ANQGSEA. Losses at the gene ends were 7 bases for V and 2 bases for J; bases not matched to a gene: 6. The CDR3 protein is CSATGVGQETQYF. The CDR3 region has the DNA TGCAGCGCGACAGGGGTCGGGCAAGAGACCCAGTACTTC.

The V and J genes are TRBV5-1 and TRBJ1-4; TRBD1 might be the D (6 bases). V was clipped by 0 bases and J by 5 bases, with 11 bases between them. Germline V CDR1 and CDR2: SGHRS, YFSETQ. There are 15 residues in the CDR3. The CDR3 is CASSLGTVQNEKLFF. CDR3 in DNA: TGCGCCAGCAGCTTGGGGACAGTCCAAAATGAAAAACTGTTTTTT.

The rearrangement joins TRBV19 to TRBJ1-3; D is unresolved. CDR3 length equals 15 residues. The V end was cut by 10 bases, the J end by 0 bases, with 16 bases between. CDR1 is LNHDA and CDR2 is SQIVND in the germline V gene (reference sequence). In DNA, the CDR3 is TGTGCCACGAGTCGGCTCGGAAACTCTGGAAACACCATATATTTT. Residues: CATSRLGNSGNTIYF.

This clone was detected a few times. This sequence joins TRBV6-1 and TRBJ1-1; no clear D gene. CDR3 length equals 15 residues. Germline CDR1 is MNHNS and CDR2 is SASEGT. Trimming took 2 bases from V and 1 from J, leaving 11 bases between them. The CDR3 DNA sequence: TGTGCCAGCAGTGAACGTGGCGGCAGGAACACTGAAGCTTTCTTT. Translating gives CASSERGGRNTEAFF.

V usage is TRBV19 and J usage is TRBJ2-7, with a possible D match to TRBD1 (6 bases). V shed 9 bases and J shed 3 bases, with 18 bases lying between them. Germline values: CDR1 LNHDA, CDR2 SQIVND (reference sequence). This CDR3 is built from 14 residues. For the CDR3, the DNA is TGTGCCAGCAAAACAGGGTCGTGGGACTACGAGCAGTACTTC. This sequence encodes CASKTGSWDYEQYF. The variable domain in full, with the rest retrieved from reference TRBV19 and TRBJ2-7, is DGGITQSPKYLFRKEGQNVTLSCEQNLNHDAMYWYRQDPGQGLRLIYYSQIVNDFQKGDIAEGYSVSREKKESFPLTVTSAQKNPTAFYLCASKTGSWDYEQYFGPGTRLTVT.

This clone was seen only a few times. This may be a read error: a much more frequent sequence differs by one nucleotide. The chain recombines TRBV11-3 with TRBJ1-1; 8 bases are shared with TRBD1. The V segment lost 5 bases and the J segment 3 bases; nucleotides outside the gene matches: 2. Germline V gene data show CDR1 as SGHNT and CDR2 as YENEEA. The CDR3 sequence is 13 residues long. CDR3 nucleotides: TGTGCCAGCAGCCAACAGGGGGACACTGAAGCTTTCTTT. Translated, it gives CASSQQGDTEAFF.

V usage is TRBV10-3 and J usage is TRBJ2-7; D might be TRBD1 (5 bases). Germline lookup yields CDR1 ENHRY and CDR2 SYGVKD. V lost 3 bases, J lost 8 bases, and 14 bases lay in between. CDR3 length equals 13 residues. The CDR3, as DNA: TGTGCCATCAGTGACTTTACAGGAGAAAAGCAGTACTTC. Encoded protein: CAISDFTGEKQYF.